Sequencing of this T cell receptor beta chain was carried out in a study of beta chain features in type 1 diabetes. CDR3 length: 14 residues. The V segment lost 4 bases and the J segment 5 bases; nucleotides outside the gene matches: 7. The V gene's germline CDR1 is SGHTA and CDR2 FQGNSA. In its sample, this clone was seen a few times. Expressed TCRB transcripts got sequenced, as all isolated RNA was reverse transcribed. Here immunoSEQ multiplex PCR was the method, and the copy in TCRdb shows in-frame clones only, minus some. In the table there are tens of thousands of clones, just over 50% of which are singletons.

Sequencing used Tregs from blood. This chain links TRBV7-2 with TRBJ2-7; 8 bases line up with TRBD1. The sequence was obtained from a woman under 30 in good health. The CDR3 protein is CASSWARGRNEQYF. CDR3 coding DNA: TGTGCCAGCAGCTGGGCCAGGGGGCGAAACGAGCAGTACTTC.